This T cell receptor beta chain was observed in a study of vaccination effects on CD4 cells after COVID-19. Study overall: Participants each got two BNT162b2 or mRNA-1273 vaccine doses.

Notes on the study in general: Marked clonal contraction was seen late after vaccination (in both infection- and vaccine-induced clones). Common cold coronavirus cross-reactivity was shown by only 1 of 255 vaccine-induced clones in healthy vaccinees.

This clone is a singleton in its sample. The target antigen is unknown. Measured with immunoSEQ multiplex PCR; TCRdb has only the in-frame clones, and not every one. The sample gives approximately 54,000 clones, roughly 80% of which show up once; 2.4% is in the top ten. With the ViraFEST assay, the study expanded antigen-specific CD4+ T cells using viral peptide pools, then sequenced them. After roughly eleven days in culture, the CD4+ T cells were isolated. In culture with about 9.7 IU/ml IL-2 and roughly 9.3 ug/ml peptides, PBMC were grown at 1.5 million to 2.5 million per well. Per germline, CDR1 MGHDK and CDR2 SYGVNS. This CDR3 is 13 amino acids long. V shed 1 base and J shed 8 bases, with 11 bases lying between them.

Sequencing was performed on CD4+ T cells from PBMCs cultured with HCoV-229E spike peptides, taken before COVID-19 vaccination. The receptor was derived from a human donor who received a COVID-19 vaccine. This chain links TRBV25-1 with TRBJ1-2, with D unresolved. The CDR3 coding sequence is TGTGCCAGCAGTGAATTCGTGGGCGGGGGCTACACCTTC. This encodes CASSEFVGGGYTF.